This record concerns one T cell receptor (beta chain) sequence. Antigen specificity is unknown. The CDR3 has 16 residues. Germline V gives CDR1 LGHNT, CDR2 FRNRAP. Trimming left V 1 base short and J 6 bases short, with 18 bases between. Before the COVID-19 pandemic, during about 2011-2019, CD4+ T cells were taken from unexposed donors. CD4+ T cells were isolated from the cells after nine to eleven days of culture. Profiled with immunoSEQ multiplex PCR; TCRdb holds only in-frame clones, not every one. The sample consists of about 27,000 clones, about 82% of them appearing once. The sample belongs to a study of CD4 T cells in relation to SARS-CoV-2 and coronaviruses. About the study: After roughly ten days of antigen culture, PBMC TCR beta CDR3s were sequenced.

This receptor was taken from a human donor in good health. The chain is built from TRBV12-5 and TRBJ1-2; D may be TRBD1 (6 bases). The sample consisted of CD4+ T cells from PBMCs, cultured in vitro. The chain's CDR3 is CASGLAGGGAINGYTF. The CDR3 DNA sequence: TGTGCTAGTGGTTTGGCCGGTGGGGGGGCGATCAATGGCTACACCTTC.